The clone carrying this T cell receptor (beta chain) was detected only once. As yet, its antigen is unknown. V lost 4 bases and J lost 2, with 16 bases in between. Germline V gene data show CDR1 as SGHNT and CDR2 as YYREEE (reference sequence). The CDR3 is 16 amino acids. The data derive from a study of cytomegalovirus exposure and HLA in healthy donors. Findings of the study overall: Rarity held for most TCR sequences, but there were some public TCRs that occurred in many donors.

Data came from immunoSEQ multiplex PCR; TCRdb stores just in-frame clones and leaves some out. The top ten hold about 12% of the sample, which has fewer than 90,000 clones, about four fifths seen once. The receptor comes from a woman aged 18-29 years in good health and CMV-seropositive. The sample taken for sequencing was PBMCs. The chain combines TRBV5-4 with TRBJ1-5, with D tentatively TRBD1 (6 bases). The CDR3 region has the DNA TGTGCCAGCAGCGGGAGTCGACAGGTTGGCAATCAGCCCCAGCATTTT. It specifies CASSGSRQVGNQPQHF.